These T cell receptor beta chains were read from a single sample in a study of T-cell memory formation after mild COVID-19. In TCRdb, the 5' RACE reads were re-called with MiXCR into one record per CDR3 protein. The table includes about 350,000 distinct CDR3 sequences, about 13% detected once. Material for sequencing was PBMCs or a T cell subset sorted from them (not recorded which). These receptors all stem from a man younger than 35 who had mild COVID-19 (a few samples of this study predate the infection). Cell type and time point are not known. Each CDR3 is given with its conserved first and last residue. A D gene is named only where the DNA matches it firmly. Size values are once, few and many counts, or a class for expanded clones, and some rows have none.

>-|TRBJ2-7|TRBV5-1|many
CASSLGGPYEQYF
TGCGCCAGCAGCTTAGGGGGTCCCTACGAGCAGTACTTC
>-|TRBJ1-2|TRBV5-1|many
CASSLGRGSGYTF
TGCGCCAGCAGCTTGGGTCGGGGGAGTGGCTACACCTTC
>TRBD2|TRBJ2-5|TRBV7-2|-
CASSPGTISAQYF
TGTGCCAGCAGCCCTGGGACTATTTCGGCCCAGTACTTC
>TRBD2|TRBJ2-1|TRBV9|-
CASSTGTSVEQFF
TGTGCCAGCAGCACAGGGACTAGTGTTGAGCAGTTCTTC
>-|TRBJ2-1|TRBV12-3/TRBV12-4|once
CASRTGEDFKNEQFF
TGTGCCAGCAGGACGGGGGAGGACTTCAAGAATGAGCAGTTCTTC
>-|TRBJ2-3|TRBV7-9|few
CASSAPAPDAGTDTQYF
TGTGCCAGCAGCGCCCCGGCGCCGGATGCGGGAACAGATACGCAGTATTTT
>-|TRBJ2-3|TRBV11-2|-
CASSLVGTATDTQYF
TGTGCCAGCAGCTTAGTAGGAACAGCCACAGATACGCAGTATTTT
>-|TRBJ1-3|TRBV7-6|-
CASSSPFKLGNTIYF
TGTGCCAGCAGCTCCCCCTTCAAGCTAGGAAACACCATATATTTT
>TRBD2|TRBJ2-1|TRBV5-4|-
CASSPGGSRVSNNEQFF
TGTGCCAGCAGCCCGGGGGGTTCAAGGGTGTCCAACAATGAGCAGTTCTTC
>-|TRBJ1-3|TRBV12-3/TRBV12-4|many
CASIPFTGTVSGNTIYF
TGTGCCAGTATACCGTTTACAGGGACTGTGTCTGGAAACACCATATATTTT
>TRBD1|TRBJ2-4|TRBV5-5|few
CASRSGTVAKNIQYF
TGTGCCAGCAGGTCCGGGACAGTAGCCAAAAACATTCAGTACTTC
>TRBD1|TRBJ1-4|TRBV5-1|-
CASSLDRGRNEKLFF
TGCGCCAGCAGCTTAGACAGGGGAAGGAATGAAAAACTGTTTTTT
>TRBD2|TRBJ2-7|TRBV7-2|-
CASSLESSGSSPSYF
TGTGCCAGCAGCTTAGAGTCTAGCGGGTCCTCCCCTTCGTACTTC
>TRBD1|TRBJ2-5|TRBV7-9|few
CASSLDPNRDRGAQETQYF
TGTGCCAGCAGCTTAGATCCAAACCGGGACAGGGGGGCCCAAGAGACCCAGTACTTC
>-|TRBJ1-6|TRBV6-2/TRBV6-3|many
CASKRSSYNSPLHF
TGTGCCAGCAAAAGGAGCTCCTATAATTCACCCCTCCACTTT
>-|TRBJ2-1|TRBV7-2|-
CASSQASTSSYNEQFF
TGTGCCAGCAGCCAAGCATCCACGAGCTCTTACAATGAGCAGTTCTTC
>-|TRBJ1-5|TRBV18|-
CASSPQVQSNQPQHF
TGTGCCAGCTCACCACAGGTCCAGAGCAATCAGCCCCAGCATTTT
>TRBD2|TRBJ2-1|TRBV6-6|few
CASSYSPSGGKSYNEQFF
TGTGCCAGCAGTTACTCACCTAGCGGGGGGAAAAGCTACAATGAGCAGTTCTTC
>TRBD1|TRBJ2-5|TRBV24-1|-
CATSDVDRGKETQYF
TGTGCCACCAGTGATGTGGACAGGGGCAAAGAGACCCAGTACTTC
>TRBD1|TRBJ2-5|TRBV5-1|-
CASSLAMTGVQETQYF
TGCGCCAGCAGCTTGGCCATGACAGGGGTACAAGAGACCCAGTACTTC
>TRBD2|TRBJ2-1|TRBV7-2|many
CASSAAGGGQFF
TGTGCCAGCAGCGCCGCGGGGGGCGGGCAGTTCTTC
>-|TRBJ1-6|TRBV4-1|few
CASSPENSPLHF
TGCGCCAGCAGCCCAGAGAATTCACCCCTCCACTTT
>-|TRBJ1-1|TRBV12-3/TRBV12-4|-
CASSPGAVFTEAFF
TGTGCCAGCAGCCCCGGTGCGGTTTTCACTGAAGCTTTCTTT
>TRBD1|TRBJ2-3|TRBV5-1|few
CASTRQGTDTQYF
TGCGCCAGCACCCGACAGGGGACAGATACGCAGTATTTT
>TRBD2|TRBJ2-1|TRBV12-3/TRBV12-4|-
CASSPGRADEQFF
TGTGCCAGCAGCCCGGGGAGGGCGGATGAGCAGTTCTTC
>-|TRBJ2-2|TRBV20-1|many
CSARDSRQGAGELFF
TGCAGTGCTAGAGATTCTAGGCAGGGAGCCGGGGAGCTGTTTTTT
>TRBD2|TRBJ2-3|TRBV6-2/TRBV6-3|once
CASGSAGEGEDTQYF
TGTGCCAGCGGTTCAGCGGGGGAGGGGGAAGATACGCAGTATTTT
>-|TRBJ2-2|TRBV6-5|-
CASSHDRGGAGELFF
TGTGCCAGCAGTCACGACAGGGGAGGGGCCGGGGAGCTGTTTTTT
>-|TRBJ2-3|TRBV11-2|-
CASSWMGNTDTQYF
TGTGCCAGCAGCTGGATGGGGAACACAGATACGCAGTATTTT
>-|TRBJ2-3|TRBV20-1|many
CSATNSGGTDTQYF
TGCAGTGCTACTAACAGTGGGGGTACAGATACGCAGTATTTT